This TCR beta chain came from a study of human thymus T cells. Each of the donors was a healthy Finnish infant who was undergoing open corrective cardiac surgery for congenital heart defects. Only four of the eight donors provided a 0.5-1 mL blood sample. Per the germline V gene, CDR1 is DFQATT and CDR2 is SNEGSKA (reference sequence). The ends were cut back, 6 bases at V and 4 bases at J, with 7 bases in the middle. The CDR3 is 11 amino acids. The method was immunoSEQ multiplex PCR; TCRdb's version includes in-frame clones alone and lacks a portion of them. The data hold 35,000 to 45,000 clones, with 94% observed a single time.

Sequencing was performed on blood. This TCR was recovered from a boy under three years old with a congenital heart defect but otherwise immunologically healthy. J is TRBJ2-1 and V is TRBV20-1; D may correspond to TRBD1 or TRBD2 (5 bases each). CDR3 loop: CSAGVYNEQFF. The CDR3 region has the DNA TGCAGTGCGGGGGTGTACAATGAGCAGTTCTTC.